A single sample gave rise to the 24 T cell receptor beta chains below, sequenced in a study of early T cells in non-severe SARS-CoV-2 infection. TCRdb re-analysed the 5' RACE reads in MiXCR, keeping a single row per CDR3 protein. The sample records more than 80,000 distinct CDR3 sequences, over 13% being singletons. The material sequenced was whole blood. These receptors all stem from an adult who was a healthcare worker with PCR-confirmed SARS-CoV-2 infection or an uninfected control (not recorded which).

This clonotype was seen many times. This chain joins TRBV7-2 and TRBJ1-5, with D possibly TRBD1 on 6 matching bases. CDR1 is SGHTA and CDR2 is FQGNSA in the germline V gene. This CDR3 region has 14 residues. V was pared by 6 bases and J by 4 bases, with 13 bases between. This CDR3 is CASSRETGNQPQHF. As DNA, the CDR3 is TGTGCCAGCAGTCGAGAAACAGGGAATCAGCCCCAGCATTTT.

The CDR3 DNA reads TGTGCCAGCAGTGAATTCCTGGGAGGGTTAGCCTACGAGCAGTACTTC. Protein product: CASSEFLGGLAYEQYF. This chain joins TRBV6-1 and TRBJ2-7, with 7 bases aligning to TRBD2. CDR3 size: 16 residues. Germline V CDR1 and CDR2: MNHNS, SASEGT. After removal of 2 bases from V and 2 bases from J, the junction contained 9 bases not matched to a gene.

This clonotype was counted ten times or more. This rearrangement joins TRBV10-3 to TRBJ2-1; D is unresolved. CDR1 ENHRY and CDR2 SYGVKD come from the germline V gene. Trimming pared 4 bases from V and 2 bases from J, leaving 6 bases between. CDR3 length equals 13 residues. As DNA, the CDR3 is TGTGCCATCAGTGCTTCTACCTACAATGAGCAGTTCTTC. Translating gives CAISASTYNEQFF.

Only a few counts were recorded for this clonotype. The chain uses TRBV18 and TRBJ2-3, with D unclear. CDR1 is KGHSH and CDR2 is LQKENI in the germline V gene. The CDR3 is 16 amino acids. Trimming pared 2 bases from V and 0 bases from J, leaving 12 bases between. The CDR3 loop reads CASSPSLETSTDTQYF. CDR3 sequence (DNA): TGTGCCAGCTCACCAAGCCTCGAAACTAGCACAGATACGCAGTATTTT.

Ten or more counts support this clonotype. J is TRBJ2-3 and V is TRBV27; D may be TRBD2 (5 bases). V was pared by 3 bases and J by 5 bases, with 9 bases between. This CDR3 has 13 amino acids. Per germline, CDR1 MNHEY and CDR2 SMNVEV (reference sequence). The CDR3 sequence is CASSFVEGDTQYF. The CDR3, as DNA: TGTGCCAGCAGTTTCGTTGAGGGAGATACGCAGTATTTT.

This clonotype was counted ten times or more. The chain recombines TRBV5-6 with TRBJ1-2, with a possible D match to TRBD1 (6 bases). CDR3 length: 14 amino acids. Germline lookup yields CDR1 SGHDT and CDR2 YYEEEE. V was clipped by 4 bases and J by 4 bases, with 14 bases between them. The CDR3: CASSAGQKVYGYTF. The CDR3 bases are TGTGCCAGCAGCGCCGGACAGAAGGTCTATGGCTACACCTTC. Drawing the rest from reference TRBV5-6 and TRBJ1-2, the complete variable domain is DAGVTQSPTHLIKTRGQQVTLRCSPKSGHDTVSWYQQALGQGPQFIFQYYEEEERQRGNFPDRFSGHQFPNYSSELNVNALLLGDSALYLCASSAGQKVYGYTFGSGTRLTVV.

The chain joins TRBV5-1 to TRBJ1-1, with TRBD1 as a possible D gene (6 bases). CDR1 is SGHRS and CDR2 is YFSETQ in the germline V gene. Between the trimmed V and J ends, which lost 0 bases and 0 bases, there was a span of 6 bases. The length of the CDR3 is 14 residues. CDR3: CASSLGQVNTEAFF. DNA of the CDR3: TGCGCCAGCAGCTTGGGACAGGTGAACACTGAAGCTTTCTTT.

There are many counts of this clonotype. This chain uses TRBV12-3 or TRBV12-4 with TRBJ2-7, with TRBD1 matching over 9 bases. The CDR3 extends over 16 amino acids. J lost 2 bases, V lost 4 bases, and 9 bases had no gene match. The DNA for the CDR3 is TGTGCCAGCAGTTCGACATCCGGGACAGGGCCCTACGAGCAGTACTTC. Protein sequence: CASSSTSGTGPYEQYF.

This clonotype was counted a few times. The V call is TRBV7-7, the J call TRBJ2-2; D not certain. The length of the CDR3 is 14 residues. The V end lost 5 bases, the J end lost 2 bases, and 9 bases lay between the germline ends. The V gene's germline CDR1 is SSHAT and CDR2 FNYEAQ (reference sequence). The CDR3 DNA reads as TGTGCCAGCAGCGCCGCCGGCAACACCGGGGAGCTGTTTTTT. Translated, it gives CASSAAGNTGELFF.

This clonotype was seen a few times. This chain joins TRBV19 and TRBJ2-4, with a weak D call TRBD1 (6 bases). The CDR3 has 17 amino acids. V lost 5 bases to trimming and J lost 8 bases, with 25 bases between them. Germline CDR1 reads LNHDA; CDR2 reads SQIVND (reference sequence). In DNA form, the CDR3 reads TGTGCCAGTAGTCGTGATGCAGGGGCTGGTATTGAAGACATTCAGTACTTC. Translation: CASSRDAGAGIEDIQYF. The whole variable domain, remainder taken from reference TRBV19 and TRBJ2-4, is DGGITQSPKYLFRKEGQNVTLSCEQNLNHDAMYWYRQDPGQGLRLIYYSQIVNDFQKGDIAEGYSVSREKKESFPLTVTSAQKNPTAFYLCASSRDAGAGIEDIQYFGAGTRLSVL.

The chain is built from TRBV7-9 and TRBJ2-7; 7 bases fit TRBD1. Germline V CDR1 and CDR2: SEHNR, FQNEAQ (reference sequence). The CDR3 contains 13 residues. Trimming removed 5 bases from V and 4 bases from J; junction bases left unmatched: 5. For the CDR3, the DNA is TGTGCCAGCAGCCCGGGACAGATATACGAGCAGTACTTC. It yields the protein CASSPGQIYEQYF.

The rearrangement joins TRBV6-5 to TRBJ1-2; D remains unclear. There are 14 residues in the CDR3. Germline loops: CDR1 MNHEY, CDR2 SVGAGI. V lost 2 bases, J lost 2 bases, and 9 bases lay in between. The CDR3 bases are TGTGCCAGCAGTTACGTTGGCAAGAACTATGGCTACACCTTC. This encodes CASSYVGKNYGYTF.

CDR3 sequence: CSVETQGNTIYF. The CDR3 coding sequence is TGCAGCGTGGAGACACAAGGAAACACCATATATTTT. The chain combines TRBV29-1 with TRBJ1-3; no firm D call. The CDR3 spans 12 residues. V lost 6 bases and J lost 4, with 10 bases in between. Looked up from germline, CDR1 is SQVTM and CDR2 is ANQGSEA.

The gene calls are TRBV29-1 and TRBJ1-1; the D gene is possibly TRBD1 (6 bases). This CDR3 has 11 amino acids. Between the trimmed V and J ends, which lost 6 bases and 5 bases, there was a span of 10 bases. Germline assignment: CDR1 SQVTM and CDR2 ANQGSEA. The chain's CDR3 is CSVVRGTEAFF. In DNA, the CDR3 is TGCAGCGTGGTCAGGGGAACTGAAGCTTTCTTT.

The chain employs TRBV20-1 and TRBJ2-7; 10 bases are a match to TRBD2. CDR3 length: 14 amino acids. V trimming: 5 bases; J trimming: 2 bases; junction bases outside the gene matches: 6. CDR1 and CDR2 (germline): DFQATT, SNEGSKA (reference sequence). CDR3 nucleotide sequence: TGCAGTGCTGCAGGACTAGCGGCGACCTACGAGCAGTACTTC. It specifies CSAAGLAATYEQYF.

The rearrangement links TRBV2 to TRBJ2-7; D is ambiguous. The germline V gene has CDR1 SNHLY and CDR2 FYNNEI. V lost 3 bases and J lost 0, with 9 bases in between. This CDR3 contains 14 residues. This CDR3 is CASSETRHSYEQYF. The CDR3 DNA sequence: TGTGCCAGCAGTGAGACGCGGCACTCCTACGAGCAGTACTTC.

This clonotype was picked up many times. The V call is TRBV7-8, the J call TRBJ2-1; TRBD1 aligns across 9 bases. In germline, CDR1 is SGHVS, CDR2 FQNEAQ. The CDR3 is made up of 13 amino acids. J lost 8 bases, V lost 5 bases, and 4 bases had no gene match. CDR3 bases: TGTGCCAGCAGCGCAAGGACAGGGGATGAGCAGTTCTTC. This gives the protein CASSARTGDEQFF.

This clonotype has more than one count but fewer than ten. CDR3 DNA sequence: TGCGCCAGCAGCCAAGTGGGGGACGACGAGCAGTACTTC. It yields the protein CASSQVGDDEQYF. The rearrangement uses TRBV4-1 and TRBJ2-7; D possibly matches TRBD1 or TRBD2 (5 bases each). The germline gives CDR1 MGHRA, CDR2 YSYEKL. The germline V and J ends were trimmed by 1 base and 5 bases, with 9 bases remaining between them. The CDR3 length is 13 residues.

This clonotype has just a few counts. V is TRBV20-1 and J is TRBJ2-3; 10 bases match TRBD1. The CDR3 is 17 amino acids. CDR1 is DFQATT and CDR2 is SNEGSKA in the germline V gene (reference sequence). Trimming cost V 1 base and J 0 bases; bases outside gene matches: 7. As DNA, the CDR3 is TGCAGTGCTAGAGTGGGGGACAGGGGCCCTAGCACAGATACGCAGTATTTT. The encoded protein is CSARVGDRGPSTDTQYF.

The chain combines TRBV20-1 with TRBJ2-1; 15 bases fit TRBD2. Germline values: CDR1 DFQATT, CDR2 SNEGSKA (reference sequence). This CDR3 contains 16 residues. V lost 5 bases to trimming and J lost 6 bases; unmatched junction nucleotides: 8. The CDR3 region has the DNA TGCAGTGCTTCCGGGACTAGCGGGAGGTTGAGCAATGAGCAGTTCTTC. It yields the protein CSASGTSGRLSNEQFF.

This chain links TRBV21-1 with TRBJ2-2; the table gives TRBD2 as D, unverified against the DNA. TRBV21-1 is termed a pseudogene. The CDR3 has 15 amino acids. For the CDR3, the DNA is TGTGCCAGCACCCCGGGAGGGAGCCCCACCGGGGAGCTGTTTTTT. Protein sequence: CASTPGGSPTGELFF.

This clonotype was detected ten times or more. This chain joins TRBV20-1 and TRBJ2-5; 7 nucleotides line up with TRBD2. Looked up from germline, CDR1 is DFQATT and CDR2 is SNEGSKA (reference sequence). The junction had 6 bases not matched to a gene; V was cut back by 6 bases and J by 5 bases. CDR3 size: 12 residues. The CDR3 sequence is CSASGARETQYF. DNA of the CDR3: TGCAGTGCCAGCGGGGCTCGCGAGACCCAGTACTTC.

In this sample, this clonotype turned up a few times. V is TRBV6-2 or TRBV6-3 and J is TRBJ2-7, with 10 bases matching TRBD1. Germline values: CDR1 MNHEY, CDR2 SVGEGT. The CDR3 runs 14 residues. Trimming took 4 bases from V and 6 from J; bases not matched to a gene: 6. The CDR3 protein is CASSSGQGSSEQYF. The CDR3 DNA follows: TGTGCCAGCAGTTCGGGACAGGGGAGTAGCGAGCAGTACTTC.

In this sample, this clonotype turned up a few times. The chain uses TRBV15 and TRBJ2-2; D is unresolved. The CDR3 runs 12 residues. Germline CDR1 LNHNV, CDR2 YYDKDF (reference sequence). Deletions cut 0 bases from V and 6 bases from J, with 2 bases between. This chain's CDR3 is CATSREAGELFF. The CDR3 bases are TGTGCCACCAGCAGAGAGGCCGGGGAGCTGTTTTTT.